This T cell receptor (beta chain) came from a study of blood T cell repertoires in COVID-19. Study-wide context: Both acute and convalescent COVID-19 samples were obtained from the United States, Italy and Spain. T cells, B-cell-depleted T cells, or PBMCs provided the cDNA or gDNA that served as material.

This clone was recorded once. This CDR3 has 13 residues. Losses at the gene ends were 4 bases for V and 8 bases for J; bases not matched to a gene: 4. Germline CDR1 is KGHDR and CDR2 is SFDVKD. Authors' methods: Using reference gene primer amplification, nucleated cell counts were estimated. Data came from immunoSEQ multiplex PCR; TCRdb stores just in-frame clones and leaves some out. The V and J calls and clone size were taken over from that table, and D and trimming were inferred from the DNA. The sample holds roughly 100,000 clones, roughly 87% seen once. Sequencing input: peripheral blood. The sequence came from a man aged 50 to 59 with active COVID-19. The V and J genes are TRBV24-1 and TRBJ2-1, with TRBD2 matching 7 bases. The CDR3 is CATSEGGDDEQFF. CDR3 DNA: TGTGCCACCAGTGAGGGGGGGGACGATGAGCAGTTCTTC.